Below are 5 T cell receptor beta chains sequenced from a single sample in a study of T-cell reconstitution after alpha-beta-depleted transplantation in children. A TCRbeta library incorporating unique molecular identifiers was prepared. MiXCR was run by TCRdb on the PCR reads, yielding one entry per CDR3 protein. The sample has 250,000 to 350,000 distinct CDR3 sequences; around 20% are singletons. Sequenced material: PBMCs, mostly from graft donor cells, taken 180 days after TCRalphabeta/CD19-depleted stem cell transplant. These receptor sequences come from a male patient aged 10 to 17 who had a stem cell transplant for acute lymphoblastic leukemia, so the T cells may come from the graft donor.

This sequence joins TRBV12-3 or TRBV12-4 and TRBJ2-2, with 16 bases that match TRBD2. V lost 8 bases to trimming and J lost 3 bases; unmatched junction nucleotides: 9. The CDR3 loop spans 18 amino acids. The CDR3 DNA sequence: TGTGCCAGCGGGGGGACTAGCGGGAGGGCCCTGGACACCGGGGAGCTGTTTTTT. It translates to CASGGTSGRALDTGELFF.

The CDR3: CASSHPRKSYNEQFF. The CDR3 nucleotides read TGCGCCAGCAGCCACCCTCGGAAATCCTACAATGAGCAGTTCTTC. This chain joins TRBV4-1 and TRBJ2-1; D unresolved. The CDR3 consists of 15 residues. Per germline, CDR1 MGHRA and CDR2 YSYEKL. V dropped 3 bases and J dropped 1 base, with 10 bases sitting between them.

The V and J genes are TRBV4-1 and TRBJ2-3, with D tentatively TRBD1 or TRBD2 (5 bases each). CDR3 length: 16 amino acids. The ends were cut back, 0 bases at V and 6 bases at J, with 16 bases in the middle. Germline lookup yields CDR1 MGHRA and CDR2 YSYEKL. CDR3 protein: CASSQDKGPLWDTQYF. The DNA of the CDR3 is TGCGCCAGCAGCCAAGATAAGGGACCTCTTTGGGATACGCAGTATTTT.

This chain connects TRBV20-1 to TRBJ2-7; 13 bases are a match to TRBD2. This CDR3 is 16 amino acids long. J was trimmed by 9 bases and V by 5 bases; bases with no gene match: 16. The germline V gene encodes CDR1 DFQATT and CDR2 SNEGSKA (reference sequence). The chain's CDR3 is CSADGLAGAPRGGQYF. CDR3 DNA: TGCAGTGCTGATGGACTAGCGGGAGCGCCGAGGGGCGGGCAGTACTTC.

V is TRBV5-1 and J is TRBJ2-1, with unresolved D. Trimming pared 0 bases from V and 9 bases from J, leaving 7 bases between. The CDR3 is 12 residues long. The V gene's germline CDR1 is SGHRS and CDR2 YFSETQ. In DNA, the CDR3 is TGCGCCAGCAGCTTGGTTACACCTGAGCAGTTCTTC. Its translation: CASSLVTPEQFF.